This T cell receptor beta chain came from a study of regulatory T cells in long-lasting Graves disease. Comment on this clonotype: The antigen is unknown. A read error is possible here, since a much larger clone lies one base away.

Germline loops: CDR1 SGHVS, CDR2 FQNEAQ. CDR3 length: 16 residues. Time point denoted: newly diagnosed GD, antithyroid drugs for less than 3 months. Making the TCR library involved RNA that had been extracted from PBMCs. Overall study results and limits: Accuracy may have suffered from the small sample size.

Arm-PCR of CDR3 regions and iRepertoire HTBI primers were used to build TCR beta libraries. TCRdb re-derived calls from the multiplex PCR reads in MiXCR, one entry per CDR3 protein. The sample includes roughly 420,000 distinct CDR3 sequences, 15% to 20% seen only once; the top ten take roughly 10%. These data also featured in a second study, about T cells in Graves' hyperthyroidism and ophthalmopathy.

This clonotype was sampled from a woman between 25 and 40 years old with Graves disease. Here the sequenced sample was peripheral blood mononuclear cells (PBMCs), taken at new diagnosis, from a patient treated with antithyroid drugs. J is TRBJ2-5 and V is TRBV7-8, with 9 positions matching TRBD1. CDR3 region: CASSSLSGTGPFELFF. The CDR3 DNA follows: TGTGCCAGCAGCTCCCTCTCCGGGACAGGGCCCTTTGAGCTGTTCTTC.